This T cell receptor (beta chain) was obtained from a study of technical replicates of blood from a few donors. CDR1 is SGHTA and CDR2 is FQGNSA in the germline V gene. V shed 5 bases and J shed 3 bases, with 21 bases lying between them. This CDR3 spans 17 amino acids. The protocol was immunoSEQ multiplex PCR, while the TCRdb copy is restricted to in-frame clones and leaves out a portion. The data contain about 73,000 clones, 93% of them singletons. Sequencing was performed on T cells isolated from PBMCs. The source is a human donor in good health. This chain connects TRBV7-2 to TRBJ2-3, with a possible D match to TRBD2 (6 bases). CDR3 bases: TGTGCCAGCAGCCGGATGAGGGACTCCCGGGTGACAGATACGCAGTATTTT. It is translated as CASSRMRDSRVTDTQYF.